This TCR beta chain was sequenced for a study of T-cell memory formation after mild COVID-19. Whole-study results and caveats: Mainly CM and EM harbored the contracting CD4+ clones; mainly EMRA harbored the CD8+ ones.

CDR3 length equals 13 residues. Trimming removed 5 bases at V and 7 bases at J, with 10 bases between. CDR1 and CDR2 (germline): KGHDR, SFDVKD. TCRdb processed the 5' RACE reads anew with MiXCR; each CDR3 protein has one entry. Of some 180,000 distinct CDR3 sequences listed, about a fifth are singletons. On this clonotype itself: Antigen unknown.

The rearrangement joins TRBV24-1 to TRBJ2-2; maybe TRBD2 (5 bases). The sequence derives from a man aged 18-30 years who had mild COVID-19 (a few samples of this study predate the infection). Cell type and time point are not known. Material for sequencing was PBMCs or a T cell subset sorted from them (not recorded which). For the CDR3, the DNA is TGTGCCACCAGTGGTTGGAGCGGCGGGGAGCTGTTTTTT. This gives the protein CATSGWSGGELFF.